The present T cell receptor (beta chain) was sequenced within a study of human T cells and chemical hapten exposure. Study in general: Sensitization was performed using 2% DPC on an approximately 2 cm by approximately 2 cm upper inner arm skin site. The patch tests put 0.01% DPC on the skin of the upper back and were read 6 days later. Overall study results and limits: Against controls, expanded TCRs gave rise to significantly more large CDR3 similarity clusters.

This clonotype was recorded at least ten times. Its antigen remains unidentified. V trimming: 2 bases; J trimming: 8 bases; junction bases outside the gene matches: 8. In germline, CDR1 is GTSNPN, CDR2 SVGIG (reference sequence). CDR3 length: 14 amino acids. Using its own MiXCR run on the RACE reads, TCRdb lists one record per CDR3 protein. The data hold some 70,000 distinct CDR3 sequences, with around 10% observed a single time. Time point of the sample: patch test 2, 6 weeks after DPC sensitization. Treatment denoted: therapeutic diphenylcyclopropenone sensitization with weekly scalp DPC. At patch-test visits, sampling came before the patch test.

The V gene is TRBV30, the J gene TRBJ2-1, with 8 bases that match TRBD2. This TCR was sampled from a woman between 50 and 59 years old with alopecia areata. Some clones in this sample may be carry-over from other donors' samples. The specimen comprised whole blood, sampled in connection with sensitization to the hapten diphenylcyclopropenone (DPC). The CDR3 loop reads CAWSRGGRRDEQFF. CDR3 sequence (DNA): TGTGCCTGGAGTCGGGGCGGGAGGCGGGATGAGCAGTTCTTC.